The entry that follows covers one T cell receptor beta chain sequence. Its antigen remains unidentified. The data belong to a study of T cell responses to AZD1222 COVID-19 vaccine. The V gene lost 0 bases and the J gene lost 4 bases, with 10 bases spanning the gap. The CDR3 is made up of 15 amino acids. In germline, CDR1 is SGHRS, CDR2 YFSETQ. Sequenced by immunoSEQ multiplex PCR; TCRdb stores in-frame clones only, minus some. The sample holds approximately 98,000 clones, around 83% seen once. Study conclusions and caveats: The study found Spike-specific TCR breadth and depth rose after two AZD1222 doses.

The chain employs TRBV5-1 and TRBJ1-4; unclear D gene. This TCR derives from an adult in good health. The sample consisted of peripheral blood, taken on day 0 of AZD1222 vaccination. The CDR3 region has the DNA TGCGCCAGCAGCTTGGGGACGTCGGGTAATGAAAAACTGTTTTTT. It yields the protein CASSLGTSGNEKLFF.